This is a list of T cell receptor beta chains from one sample in a study of naive CD8 T cells in extremely preterm neonates. The table came from immunoSEQ multiplex PCR; TCRdb's copy has only in-frame clones and leaves some out. Counted here are 5,500 to 6,500 clones, approximately 96% occurring once; the ten biggest clones make up about 0.39%. Sequencing was performed on naive CD8+ T cells from blood. The source of these receptors is a human donor in good health. Both conserved end residues are part of each CDR3. A D gene is named only where the DNA matches it firmly. Expanded clones are given a class, and other clones once, few, many or no size at all.

d_call,v_call,clone_size,j_call,cdr3_aa,cdr3_nt
NA,TRBV29-1,NA,TRBJ2-3,CSVEGRDRNTQYF,TGCAGCGTTGAAGGTCGTGACAGAAATACGCAGTATTTT
NA,TRBV9,once,TRBJ2-7,CASSVLGGIGSYEQYF,TGTGCCAGCAGCGTATTGGGCGGGATTGGTTCCTACGAGCAGTACTTC
NA,TRBV5-4,NA,TRBJ1-5,CASSGDRQGHQPQHF,TGTGCCAGCAGCGGGGATCGCCAGGGACACCAGCCCCAGCATTTT
NA,TRBV18,NA,TRBJ2-2,CATHPPTNTGELFF,TGTGCCACTCACCCCCCTACGAACACCGGGGAGCTGTTTTTT
NA,TRBV11-2,NA,TRBJ2-1,CASSLESVRSYNEQFF,TGTGCCAGCAGCTTAGAGAGTGTCCGCTCCTACAATGAGCAGTTCTTC
TRBD1,TRBV10-3,NA,TRBJ2-7,CAISRDRVSSYEQYF,TGTGCCATCAGCCGCGACAGGGTATCTTCCTACGAGCAGTACTTC
TRBD1,TRBV13,NA,TRBJ2-1,CASGTGGSYNEQFF,TGTGCCAGCGGAACAGGGGGTTCCTACAATGAGCAGTTCTTC
TRBD1,TRBV15,NA,TRBJ2-1,CATSRGDSPIGRNEQFF,TGTGCCACCAGCAGAGGGGACAGCCCCATCGGACGCAATGAGCAGTTCTTC
TRBD2,TRBV10-1,NA,TRBJ2-6,CATSGRVANVLTF,TGCGCCACTTCCGGGAGGGTGGCCAACGTCCTGACTTTC
NA,TRBV28,NA,TRBJ1-4,CASASPPGVTEEKLFF,TGTGCCAGCGCGTCACCCCCCGGAGTGACGGAAGAAAAACTGTTTTTT
NA,TRBV7-9,NA,TRBJ1-5,CASSFVAGSAQHF,TGTGCCAGCAGCTTTGTCGCCGGGTCCGCCCAGCATTTT
TRBD2,TRBV30,NA,TRBJ2-3,CAWSSSRTSGVPDTQYF,TGTGCCTGGAGTTCATCCCGGACTAGCGGGGTTCCAGATACGCAGTATTTT
TRBD1,TRBV18,NA,TRBJ2-4,CASSPPGGALAKNIQYF,TGTGCCAGCTCACCTCCAGGGGGCGCTTTAGCCAAAAACATTCAGTACTTC
TRBD2,TRBV5-1,NA,TRBJ2-5,CASRLRLAGQETQYF,TGCGCCAGCAGACTGAGGCTAGCGGGGCAAGAGACCCAGTACTTC
NA,TRBV14,NA,TRBJ1-1,CASSRLMGRNTEAFF,TGTGCCAGCAGCCGTTTGATGGGGAGGAACACTGAAGCTTTCTTT
NA,TRBV2,NA,TRBJ1-2,CASSPSRTPSNYGYTF,TGTGCCAGCAGCCCCAGTAGGACACCCTCTAACTATGGCTACACCTTC
TRBD1,TRBV7-2,NA,TRBJ1-2,CASSLETGWGYRDGYTF,TGTGCCAGCAGCTTAGAGACAGGGTGGGGGTATCGCGATGGCTACACCTTC
TRBD1,TRBV7-2,once,TRBJ2-7,CASSLDRGYEQYF,TGTGCCAGCAGCTTAGACAGGGGGTACGAGCAGTACTTC
TRBD2,TRBV27,once,TRBJ2-3,CASSRGTSGGLTQYF,TGTGCCAGCAGCCGGGGGACTAGTGGGGGGCTTACGCAGTATTTT
TRBD2,TRBV28,once,TRBJ2-1,CASSQPSRLAGNNEQFF,TGTGCCAGCAGTCAACCCTCTAGGCTAGCGGGGAACAATGAGCAGTTCTTC
TRBD1,TRBV11-2,once,TRBJ2-1,CASSPTLQGADEQFF,TGTGCCAGCAGCCCAACACTCCAGGGGGCGGATGAGCAGTTCTTC
TRBD1,TRBV23-1,NA,TRBJ1-3,CASDLQGASGNTIYF,TGCGCCAGTGATCTGCAGGGGGCGTCTGGAAACACCATATATTTT
NA,TRBV5-1,NA,TRBJ1-1,CASSPDLRPNTEAFF,TGCGCCAGCAGCCCCGACTTGAGACCAAACACTGAAGCTTTCTTT
NA,TRBV30,once,TRBJ1-1,CAWQGAHPPFF,TGTGCCTGGCAGGGTGCTCACCCCCCTTTCTTT
TRBD1,TRBV5-8,NA,TRBJ1-5,CASSFPFGTGRESDQPQHF,TGTGCCAGCAGCTTTCCCTTTGGGACAGGGAGAGAGTCCGATCAGCCCCAGCATTTT
TRBD1,TRBV5-4,NA,TRBJ2-1,CASRRGPGNEQFF,TGTGCCAGCAGAAGGGGGCCGGGGAATGAGCAGTTCTTC
NA,TRBV2,NA,TRBJ1-1,CASGGRGTEAFF,TGTGCCAGCGGCGGGAGGGGAACTGAAGCTTTCTTT
TRBD1,TRBV28,once,TRBJ1-5,CASRTQGARQPQHF,TGTGCCAGCAGGACCCAGGGGGCTCGGCAGCCCCAGCATTTT
NA,TRBV12-5,NA,TRBJ1-5,CASGLVGGDSNQPQHF,TGTGCTAGTGGTTTGGTAGGGGGGGATAGCAATCAGCCCCAGCATTTT
TRBD2,TRBV18,NA,TRBJ2-5,CASTKTSGRTETQYF,TGTGCCAGCACCAAGACTAGCGGGAGGACTGAGACCCAGTACTTC
NA,TRBV7-9,few,TRBJ2-7,CASSPWTEHSYEQYF,TGTGCCAGCAGCCCCTGGACAGAACACTCCTACGAGCAGTACTTC
TRBD1,TRBV6-1,NA,TRBJ1-2,CASLRGQQSYGYTF,TGTGCCAGCCTCCGGGGACAGCAGTCCTATGGCTACACCTTC
NA,TRBV5-6,NA,TRBJ2-6,CASSPPGSGANVLTF,TGTGCCAGCAGCCCGCCGGGCTCTGGGGCCAACGTCCTGACTTTC
NA,TRBV28,NA,TRBJ2-7,CASSAPRTAAYEQYF,TGTGCCAGCAGCGCCCCCAGGACAGCTGCCTACGAGCAGTACTTC
TRBD2,TRBV19,NA,TRBJ2-5,CASSIVGRLAGEGTQYF,TGTGCCAGTAGTATAGTAGGCAGGCTAGCGGGAGAAGGGACCCAGTACTTC
TRBD2,TRBV7-3,NA,TRBJ2-1,CASSQRGIGYNEQFF,TGTGCCAGCAGCCAGCGGGGGATCGGGTACAATGAGCAGTTCTTC
TRBD1,TRBV11-2,NA,TRBJ1-1,CASSPYRTGEAFF,TGTGCCAGCAGCCCCTATAGGACAGGCGAAGCTTTCTTT
NA,TRBV27,NA,TRBJ1-5,CASSLQRSSPQHF,TGTGCCAGCAGCTTACAGAGGAGCAGCCCCCAGCATTTT
TRBD1,TRBV19,NA,TRBJ2-3,CASSATGGRADTQYF,TGTGCCAGTAGTGCGACAGGGGGCCGGGCAGATACGCAGTATTTT
TRBD1,TRBV6-5,NA,TRBJ1-2,CASTFRPGGLGGYTF,TGTGCCAGCACATTTCGGCCAGGGGGCTTGGGAGGCTACACCTTC
NA,TRBV30,NA,TRBJ2-3,CAWSVLPGTDTQYF,TGTGCCTGGAGTGTACTCCCAGGGACAGATACGCAGTATTTT
NA,TRBV2,once,TRBJ1-1,CASRRGTGNTEAFF,TGTGCCAGCAGAAGGGGCACCGGGAACACTGAAGCTTTCTTT
TRBD1,TRBV18,NA,TRBJ1-2,CASSPSTGATF,TGTGCCAGCTCCCCATCCACAGGGGCCACCTTC
TRBD1,TRBV4-1,NA,TRBJ1-4,CASSQDLTGGNEKLFF,TGCGCCAGCAGCCAAGATCTGACAGGGGGAAATGAAAAACTGTTTTTT
TRBD2,TRBV6-1,NA,TRBJ2-1,CASWWTSRYNEQFF,TGTGCCAGCTGGTGGACTAGCAGATACAATGAGCAGTTCTTC
NA,TRBV6-5,NA,TRBJ2-7,CASSSTSSYEQYF,TGTGCCAGCAGTTCTACTAGCTCCTACGAGCAGTACTTC
TRBD1,TRBV28,once,TRBJ1-2,CASIPWQGAFGYTF,TGTGCCAGCATCCCTTGGCAGGGGGCGTTCGGCTACACCTTC
NA,TRBV5-1,NA,TRBJ2-5,CASSLGSVLFETQYF,TGCGCCAGCAGTCTGGGGAGTGTGTTGTTCGAGACCCAGTACTTC
TRBD1,TRBV2,NA,TRBJ2-1,CASGRDRGSNEQFF,TGTGCCAGCGGCCGGGACAGGGGGTCTAATGAGCAGTTCTTC